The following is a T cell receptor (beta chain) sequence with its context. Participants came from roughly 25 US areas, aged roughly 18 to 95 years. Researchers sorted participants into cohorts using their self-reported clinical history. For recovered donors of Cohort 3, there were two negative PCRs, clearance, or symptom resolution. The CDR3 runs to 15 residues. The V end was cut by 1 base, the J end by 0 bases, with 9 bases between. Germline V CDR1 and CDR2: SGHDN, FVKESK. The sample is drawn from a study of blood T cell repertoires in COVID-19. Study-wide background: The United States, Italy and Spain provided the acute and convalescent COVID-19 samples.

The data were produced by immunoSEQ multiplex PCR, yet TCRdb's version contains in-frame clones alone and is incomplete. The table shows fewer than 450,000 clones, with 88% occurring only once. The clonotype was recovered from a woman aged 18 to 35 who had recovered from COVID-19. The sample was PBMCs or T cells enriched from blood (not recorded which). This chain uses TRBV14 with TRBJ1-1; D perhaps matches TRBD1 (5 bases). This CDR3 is CASSQVPGVNTEAFF. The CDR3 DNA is TGTGCCAGCAGCCAAGTCCCGGGGGTGAACACTGAAGCTTTCTTT.